The present entry profiles one TCR beta chain with its context. Its antigen remains unidentified. The source of the sample is a study of cytomegalovirus exposure and HLA in healthy donors. Study-wide results and caveats: Exclusion applied to some V segments, including TRBV6-2 and TRBV6-3, as they were indistinguishable.

The germline V gene has CDR1 SNHLY and CDR2 FYNNEI. The CDR3 has 14 amino acids. Trimming took off 4 bases at V and 1 base at J, with 8 bases between the two ends. It was with 60 Vbeta and 13 Jbeta primers that the PCR ran. Clones were sequenced by immunoSEQ multiplex PCR, and TCRdb holds only the in-frame ones, with some missing. The sample has tens of thousands of clones, about 82% seen once; the top ten hold 2.5% to 3%. Sequencing input: PBMCs. The sequence derives from a woman between 25 and 40 years old in good health and CMV-seronegative. The V and J genes are TRBV2 and TRBJ2-1; no clear D gene. The CDR3 bases are TGTGCCAGCAGTGCGGCGGATTCCTACAATGAGCAGTTCTTC. It yields the protein CASSAADSYNEQFF.